The text below deals with one T cell receptor beta chain. Its antigen is unknown. The germline gene is not matched at one end of the junction; a read error may be the cause. This sample is part of a study of tumor and adjacent non-tumor tissue in lung cancer (dated 2018 in TCRdb). About the investigation overall: The cohort included approximately 13 adenocarcinoma, a couple of squamous cell carcinoma and 1 small cell lung cancer patients. Ages among the roughly 15 patients ranged from about 31 to 85 years, there were roughly 10 men and 5 women, and disease was at TNM stage I to III. A total of some 130,000,000 productive TCRbeta reads were generated by sequencing, corresponding to an average of roughly 4.1 million reads per sample. The study compared bulk TCRbeta repertoires from lung tumor tissue and matched distant non-tumor lung tissue of roughly 14 lung cancer patients. A few dozen paired specimens, one tumor and one normal lung sample per patient, were profiled by TCRbeta CDR3 sequencing. Results the study describes overall, beyond this receptor: Only around 15 patients were included in the cohort, and the need for larger samples and more detailed clinical data was noted by the authors. Neither the sequencing platform nor unique molecular identifiers are mentioned in the methods. Peripheral blood was not sequenced, so blood TCRbeta repertoires in these lung cancer patients were not examined. TCR diversity (inverse Simpson) was significantly higher in tumor than in normal lung tissue (approximately 440 vs 150, P = 0.0075, Mann-Whitney U test). The top 100 clones accounted for a significantly larger cumulative portion of the repertoire in normal lung than in tumor tissue. TCR diversity was significantly higher in younger patients, and higher tumor TCR diversity was associated with shorter overall and disease-free survival.

Sequences SGHAT (CDR1) and FQNNGV (CDR2) are obtained from the germline V gene. Including cysteine and phenylalanine, the CDR3 has 14 amino acids. The kept DNA is CDR3 alone, 42 bases in frame from the first base. Bulk unsorted tissue served as the source for RNA extraction, and RNA quality was assessed using a NanoDrop ND-1000 and an Agilent 2100. Donors were newly diagnosed lung cancer patients admitted for thoracic surgery in China between August and November 2014, without prior chemotherapy. Patients who had received previous radiotherapy or chemotherapy, or who had another concurrent cancer, were excluded from the study. Pieces of surgical tissue measuring about 1-2.1 cm3 were kept in RNAlater solution and held at -80 degrees C until needed. The library was obtained by multiplex PCR. The listed sequencing device is Illumina HiSeq 2500. TCRbeta libraries were constructed through three rounds of nested PCR with primers (Table S4) according to protocols adapted from ARM-PCR. PCR products of 200-500 bp were gel-excised and purified with the QIAquick gel extraction kit before sequencing. Regarding the original processing steps: Reads were cleaned with Trimmomatic, merged with FLASH into complete CDR3 sequences, and assigned to V(D)J germline segments with MiTCR. VDJtools was used to compute clonal diversity as the inverse Simpson's index. A read counted as productive if the sequence was in-frame and lacked a premature stop codon. TCRdb ran its own pipeline on the public reads, namely fastp trimming at Q25 and MiXCR clone calling, and kept in-frame beta chains. Every CDR3 protein is listed once, alongside the most common genes and DNA of its rows. The V and J calls here are based on TCRdb, not the publication. The sample data list fewer than 150,000 distinct CDR3 sequences, and approximately 66% of these were observed just once. The top ten hold 18% of the sample.

The TCR was taken from a man in his sixties with small cell lung cancer. The chain is made from TRBV11-2 and TRBJ2-3; a tentative D call is TRBD2 (5 bases match). Sequenced: lung tumor tissue. The base sequence is TGTGTCAGCAGCTTAGCGCGTGAAACAGATATGCAGTGTTTT. Its protein is CVSSLARETDMQCF. The full variable domain, with segments outside the CDR3 supplied by the reference TRBV11-2 and TRBJ2-3 proteins, appears as EAGVAQSPRYKIIEKRQSVAFWCNPISGHATLYWYQQILGQGPKLLIQFQNNGVVDDSQLPKDRFSAERLKGVDSTLKIQPAKLEDSAVYLCVSSLARETDMQCFGPGTRLTVL.